This T cell receptor beta chain was recorded in a study of blood T cell repertoires in COVID-19. Germline V gives CDR1 SGHRS, CDR2 YFSETQ. The CDR3 covers 14 residues. After removal of 4 bases from V and 4 bases from J, the junction contained 4 bases not matched to a gene. Only in-frame clones appear in the TCRdb table, and some are missing; sequencing was by immunoSEQ multiplex PCR. Found here are 200,000 to 300,000 clones, roughly 90% of them singletons; the top ten hold just over 2.5%. The V and J genes are TRBV5-1 and TRBJ1-2, with TRBD1 matching over 10 bases. The origin of this receptor is a woman in her thirties with acute COVID-19. Sequenced sample: PBMCs or T cells enriched from blood (not recorded which). The CDR3 sequence is CASSPDRGIYGYTF. The CDR3 DNA sequence: TGCGCCAGCAGCCCGGACAGGGGGATCTATGGCTACACCTTC.